This is a list of T cell receptor beta chains from one sample in a study. Using its own MiXCR run on the 5' RACE reads, TCRdb lists one record per CDR3 protein. The sample records 9,500 to 15,000 distinct CDR3 sequences, roughly half being singletons. Sequencing input: tumor-infiltrating Tregs sorted from the breast tumor. These receptors came from a female donor with breast cancer. Each CDR3 is given with its conserved first and last residue.

j_gene,v_gene,len,CDR3aa
TRBJ1-3,TRBV7-2,16,CASSLVTPDSGNTIYF
TRBJ2-1,TRBV20-1,14,CSAETVSSYNEQFF
TRBJ1-1,TRBV29-1,14,CSVERRTRNTEAFF
TRBJ2-2,TRBV7-2,16,CASSLGLAGGAGELFF
TRBJ2-7,TRBV5-1,14,CASSYSRADYEQYF
TRBJ2-7,TRBV12-3/TRBV12-4,14,CASSLFDGMEGQYF
TRBJ2-1,TRBV7-6,18,CASSLAGQSRTEYNEQFF
TRBJ2-7,TRBV7-2,14,CASSLVVTAYEQYF
TRBJ2-7,TRBV7-9,14,CASSISGSGDEQYF
TRBJ1-1,TRBV12-3/TRBV12-4,11,CASSFFDEAFF
TRBJ2-1,TRBV20-1,15,CSAIRARGGHDEQFF
TRBJ2-1,TRBV7-9,15,CASSGGQGLDNEQFF
TRBJ1-2,TRBV6-5,14,CASRRGTGAYGYTF
TRBJ1-1,TRBV7-9,16,CASSPMGASMNTEAFF
TRBJ1-1,TRBV5-1,17,CASSLASLRQGNTEAFF
TRBJ2-1,TRBV29-1,13,CSVDGGVGGPVAF
TRBJ1-2,TRBV10-3,14,CAISESTGQGGYTF
TRBJ1-2,TRBV7-6,16,CASSSPRTNVLWGYTF
TRBJ2-1,TRBV5-1,14,CASSLNTLMSEQFF
TRBJ2-2,TRBV28,16,CASRDQDRGLSGELFF
TRBJ1-1,TRBV6-5,12,CASSYGAAEAFF
TRBJ2-1,TRBV6-5,14,CASSKLAAYNEQFF
TRBJ1-1,TRBV10-3,15,CAISESRLGSTEAFF